This T cell receptor (beta chain) derives from a study of blood T cell repertoires in COVID-19 (TCRdb year 2020). Regarding the research as a whole: Samples from collaborators originated in the United States, Italy and Spain and spanned both the acute and convalescent phases of COVID-19. Samples came from the ongoing ImmuneRACE study (first 160 participants) plus 1,254 subjects from 6 global collaborators. The repertoires were released in a freely available public database intended as a resource for research on the immune response to SARS-CoV-2. The material from the prospective study consisted of cDNA or gDNA derived from T cells, B-cell-depleted T cells, or PBMCs. The sample metadata nearly always contained a de-identified subject ID, COVID-19 status, age in years and sex. Subjects who had been exposed to COVID-19, were actively infected with it, or had recovered from it provided the deeply sampled blood TCRbeta repertoires that made up the dataset. Where available, HLA class I and class II types were taken from metadata supplied by the sample provider and were not determined by assay-based typing. Results the study describes overall, beyond this receptor: Clinical and demographic metadata were provided uncurated, with the amount varying by source and participant.

TCRbeta CDR3 regions were amplified from genomic DNA by means of the immunoSEQ Assay, a bias-controlled multiplex PCR. In the paper's pipeline: The number of nucleated cells in each sample was estimated from the amplification of reference gene primers within the assay. To quantify the absolute abundance of each unique TCRbeta CDR3 rearrangement, sequence reads were collapsed and filtered. Productive Simpson clonality was computed per sample as the square root of Simpson's diversity index over productive rearrangements. TCRdb carries this immuneACCESS record with in-frame sequences only. Its versions omit some clonotypes, under half of them owing to an unresolved V gene in the studies checked, with the rest unexplained. V and J calls and clone size are copied from that table; D and trimming were computed from the DNA. The sample table records about 170,000 clones; about 85% of these occur just once. The ten largest clones represent 6.5% to 9% of the sample.

CDR1 and CDR2 are read off the germline V gene (reference sequence) as SEHNR and FQNEAQ. V lost 3 bases and J lost 9 bases; the stretch between them is 6 bases long. The CDR3 covers 12 residues, taking in both the cysteine and the phenylalanine. Only the CDR3 portion is preserved as DNA: 36 bases, with reading frame beginning at the first base. In Seattle, one collaborating source enrolled patients while the infection was active and tracked those patients longitudinally over the course of disease. The collaborating institutions used their own protocols to collect whole blood in K2EDTA tubes. For TCRbeta analysis, collaborators shipped samples as frozen whole blood, isolated PBMCs, or DNA extracted from either of those sample types. With regard to this clone: The clone's antigen remains unknown. There are no base qualities to consult, and no much larger clone falls within one base.

The source is a woman at least 80 years old with COVID-19, enrolled during active disease. The rearranged chain carries TRBV7-9 and TRBJ1-6, with the D gene too uncertain to name. Material: peripheral blood. The sequenced DNA: TGTGCCAGCAGCTTTTCGGGTTCACCCCTCCACTTT. Translation gives CASSFSGSPLHF.